This TCR beta chain was identified in a study of T-cell memory formation after mild COVID-19. Turning to the study itself: Each donor largely had its own TCR clusters. The study's findings and limits: Whether day 37 second-wave clones are SARS-CoV-2-specific was not confirmed. Some clones that responded were present in memory (sampled pre-infection), which suggests cross-reactive memory joined.

Barcoded TCR alpha and TCR beta cDNA libraries with UMIs came from 5'RACE using constant-segment primers. TCRdb processed the 5' RACE reads anew with MiXCR; each CDR3 protein has one entry. This table has about 470,000 distinct CDR3 sequences, roughly 18% appearing once. About this clonotype: Its antigen is still unknown.

There are 14 residues in the CDR3. Germline lookup yields CDR1 KGHDR and CDR2 SFDVKD. Trimming stripped 3 bases from V and 7 bases from J, with 12 bases between. Material: PBMCs or a T cell subset sorted from them (not recorded which). The source of this sequence is an adult woman who had mild COVID-19 (a few samples of this study predate the infection). Cell type and time point are not known. The chain recombines TRBV24-1 with TRBJ1-3; D unresolved. DNA for the CDR3: TGTGCCACCAGTGATGATAGGGCCGGGAACACCATATATTTT. Translated: CATSDDRAGNTIYF.